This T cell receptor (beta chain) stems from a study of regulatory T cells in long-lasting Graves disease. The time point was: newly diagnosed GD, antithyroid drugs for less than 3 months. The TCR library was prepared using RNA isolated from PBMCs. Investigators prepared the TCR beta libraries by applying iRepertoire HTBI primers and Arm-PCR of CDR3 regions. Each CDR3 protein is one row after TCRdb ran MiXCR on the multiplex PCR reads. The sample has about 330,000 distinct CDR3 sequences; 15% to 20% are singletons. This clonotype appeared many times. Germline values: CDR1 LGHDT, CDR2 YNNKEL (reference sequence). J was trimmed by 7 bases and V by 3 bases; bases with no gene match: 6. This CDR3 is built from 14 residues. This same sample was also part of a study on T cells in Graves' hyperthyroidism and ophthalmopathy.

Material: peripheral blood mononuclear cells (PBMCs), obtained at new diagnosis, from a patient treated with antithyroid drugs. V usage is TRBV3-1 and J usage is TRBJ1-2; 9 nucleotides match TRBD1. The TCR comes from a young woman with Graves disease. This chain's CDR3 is CASSHHDRGGGYTF. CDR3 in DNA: TGTGCCAGCAGCCATCATGACAGGGGGGGTGGCTACACCTTC.